A single sample gave rise to the 23 T cell receptor beta chains below, sequenced in a study of blood T cell repertoires in COVID-19 (dated by TCRdb to 2018 to 2021). The library was obtained by the immunoSEQ multiplex PCR assay. In its TCRdb copy, this immuneACCESS table keeps in-frame sequences only and misses some clones. Where compared with another copy, unresolved V genes explain less than half of these, and the others have no known cause. The table for this sample lists hundreds of thousands of clones; 90% of them were counted only once. The ten largest clones take up over 3.5% of the sample. Sample: PBMCs or T cells enriched from blood (not recorded which). The source of these receptors is a woman aged 18-29 years with acute COVID-19.

The V gene is TRBV27, the J gene TRBJ2-3; 8 bases map to TRBD1. Germline V CDR1 and CDR2: MNHEY, SMNVEV (reference sequence). V dropped 5 bases and J dropped 0; count of bases not matched to a gene: 4. This CDR3 has 15 amino acids. The CDR3 nucleotides are TGTGCCAGCAGTCGGGACAGGTCTAGCACAGATACGCAGTATTTT. Protein sequence: CASSRDRSSTDTQYF.

The V gene is TRBV9, the J gene TRBJ2-3; 7 nucleotides match TRBD2. J gave up 0 bases and V 0 bases, and 7 bases lay outside the gene matches. The CDR3 is 17 amino acids. From germline, CDR1 is SGDLS and CDR2 YYNGEE. The CDR3 DNA reads TGTGCCAGCAGCGTAGTATCTAGCGGAGGGAGCACAGATACGCAGTATTTT. This encodes CASSVVSSGGSTDTQYF.

The chain combines TRBV3-1 (or the pseudogene TRBV3-2) with TRBJ2-2; TRBD2 matches 9 bases. The CDR3 is made up of 17 amino acids. CDR1 is LGHDT, CDR2 YNNKEL, per germline (reference sequence). V lost 0 bases to trimming and J lost 2 bases; unmatched junction nucleotides: 4. DNA for the CDR3: TGTGCCAGCAGCCAAGAGGGCGGGAGGGGCAACACCGGGGAGCTGTTTTTT. Translating gives CASSQEGGRGNTGELFF.

The rearrangement uses TRBV15 and TRBJ2-5, with a weak D call TRBD1 (6 bases). CDR1 and CDR2 (germline): LNHNV, YYDKDF (reference sequence). The CDR3 is made up of 12 amino acids. V shed 6 bases and J shed 9 bases, with 14 bases lying between them. In nucleotides, the CDR3 is TGTGCCACCAGTGTGGACAGACGGGCCCAGTACTTC. Translated: CATSVDRRAQYF.

The chain has TRBV28 and TRBJ1-3, with D possibly being TRBD1 (6 bases). The germline V and J ends were trimmed by 4 bases and 0 bases, with 16 bases remaining between them. This CDR3 has 17 residues. Per the germline V gene, CDR1 is MDHEN and CDR2 is SYDVKM. The CDR3, as DNA: TGTGCCAGCAGTTCGCCACAGGGCCGAATCTCTGGAAACACCATATATTTT. Translation: CASSSPQGRISGNTIYF.

The V call is TRBV28, the J call TRBJ1-1; TRBD1 might be the D (5 bases). This CDR3 spans 10 amino acids. The ends were cut back, 6 bases at V and 8 bases at J, with 7 bases in the middle. CDR1 MDHEN and CDR2 SYDVKM come from the germline V gene. CDR3 region: CASRYREAFF. Here the CDR3 DNA reads TGTGCCAGCAGATACAGGGAAGCTTTCTTT. The whole variable domain, filled in from reference TRBV28 and TRBJ1-1, reads DVKVTQSSRYLVKRTGEKVFLECVQDMDHENMFWYRQDPGLGLRLIYFSYDVKMKEKGDIPEGYSVSREKKERFSLILESASTNQTSMYLCASRYREAFFGQGTRLTVV.

As regards this clone: Other nucleotide sequences in the sample specify the same CDR3. This chain links TRBV6-5 with TRBJ2-7, with 7 bases matching TRBD1. Germline V lookup: CDR1 MNHEY, CDR2 SVGAGI. This CDR3 has 15 residues. V lost 2 bases, J lost 2 bases, and 6 bases stayed unmatched. CDR3 nucleotides: TGTGCCAGCAGTTACAGCCGACAGGGAACCTACGAGCAGTACTTC. Its protein is CASSYSRQGTYEQYF.

CDR3 bases: TGTGCCACCAGTGATTTGCTAGGAGGGGATGAGCAGTTCTTC. Protein product: CATSDLLGGDEQFF. V is TRBV24-1 and J is TRBJ2-1; a possible D gene is TRBD2 (6 bases). Looked up from germline, CDR1 is KGHDR and CDR2 is SFDVKD. V shed 0 bases and J shed 8 bases, with 10 bases lying between them. The CDR3 totals 14 residues.

The chain couples TRBV6-6 to TRBJ1-6; 10 bases are a match to TRBD1. Germline CDR1 and CDR2: MNHNY and SVGAGI (reference sequence). This CDR3 has 16 residues. After removal of 2 bases from V and 10 bases from J, the junction contained 8 bases not matched to a gene. CDR3 in DNA: TGTGCCAGCAGTTACAGGGCGACAGGGGGCTTGTCACCCCTCCACTTT. It codes for CASSYRATGGLSPLHF.

The chain is built from TRBV9 and TRBJ1-2; D might be TRBD1 (6 bases). Trimming left V 4 bases short and J 2 bases short, with 15 bases between. The germline gives CDR1 SGDLS, CDR2 YYNGEE. This CDR3 has 15 residues. The DNA for the CDR3 is TGTGCCAGCAGCACCCCGACAGGAGAGAACTATGGCTACACCTTC. Residues: CASSTPTGENYGYTF. Combining the CDR3 with reference TRBV9 and TRBJ1-2 gives the whole variable domain DSGVTQTPKHLITATGQRVTLRCSPRSGDLSVYWYQQSLDQGLQFLIQYYNGEERAKGNILERFSAQQFPDLHSELNLSSLELGDSALYFCASSTPTGENYGYTFGSGTRLTVV.

In its sample, this clone was seen once. The V gene is TRBV24-1, the J gene TRBJ2-1; TRBD2 is a possible D gene (6 bases). The CDR3 runs 15 residues. Looked up from germline, CDR1 is KGHDR and CDR2 is SFDVKD. V was pared by 2 bases and J by 2 bases, with 9 bases between. The CDR3, as DNA: TGTGCCACCAGTGATTCTAGCGAGACCTACAATGAGCAGTTCTTC. It is translated as CATSDSSETYNEQFF.

This clone was detected once. The V call is TRBV15, the J call TRBJ2-6; D might be TRBD2 (6 bases). The CDR3 extends over 15 amino acids. The V gene's germline CDR1 is LNHNV and CDR2 YYDKDF (reference sequence). V was trimmed by 6 bases and J by 4 bases, leaving 13 bases between them. CDR3 nucleotides: TGTGCCACCAGTCCCGCGGGGTCAGGGGCCAACGTCCTGACTTTC. Its protein is CATSPAGSGANVLTF.

The chain employs TRBV14 and TRBJ2-2, with a tentative D call TRBD1 (5 bases). V was trimmed by 3 bases and J by 5 bases, leaving 10 bases between them. The V gene's germline CDR1 is SGHDN and CDR2 FVKESK. CDR3 length equals 14 residues. The CDR3 DNA sequence: TGTGCCAGCAGCCAGTTACAGGCGACCGGGGAGCTGTTTTTT. Encoded protein: CASSQLQATGELFF.

V and J are TRBV28 and TRBJ1-5, with 9 bases fitting TRBD1. This CDR3 comprises 16 residues. The V gene's germline CDR1 is MDHEN and CDR2 SYDVKM. Trimming at V came to 4 bases and at J to 7 bases, leaving 11 bases not matched to a gene. The CDR3 sequence: CASSWWAGQGYQPQHF. CDR3 coding DNA: TGTGCCAGCAGTTGGTGGGCAGGACAGGGGTACCAGCCCCAGCATTTT.

The V gene is TRBV2, the J gene TRBJ2-7, with a possible D match to TRBD2 (6 bases). V lost 3 bases and J lost 0, with 12 bases in between. The CDR3 has 15 residues. Germline loops: CDR1 SNHLY, CDR2 FYNNEI. The CDR3 protein is CASSELGRSSYEQYF. The CDR3 nucleotides read TGTGCCAGCAGTGAGCTCGGGAGAAGCTCCTACGAGCAGTACTTC.

The chain employs TRBV7-9 and TRBJ1-5; TRBD1 matches at 8 bases. Germline V gives CDR1 SEHNR, CDR2 FQNEAQ (reference sequence). The length of the CDR3 is 15 residues. Unmatched junction bases numbered 4, after V lost 2 bases and J lost 4 bases. CDR3 residues: CASSLSQGGNQPQHF. CDR3 DNA sequence: TGTGCCAGCAGCTTATCACAGGGGGGGAATCAGCCCCAGCATTTT. The full variable domain, completed using reference TRBV7-9 and TRBJ1-5, is DTGVSQNPRHKITKRGQNVTFRCDPISEHNRLYWYRQTLGQGPEFLTYFQNEAQLEKSRLLSDRFSAERPKGSFSTLEIQRTEQGDSAMYLCASSLSQGGNQPQHFGDGTRLSIL.

The chain carries TRBV28 and TRBJ1-1; 8 nucleotides match TRBD1. The germline gives CDR1 MDHEN, CDR2 SYDVKM. CDR3 length equals 14 residues. Germline trimming cut 3 bases from V and 8 bases from J; bases unmatched to any gene: 8. The CDR3 bases are TGTGCCAGCAGTTTGGCAGGGGGCTTTGGAGAAGCTTTCTTT. It yields the protein CASSLAGGFGEAFF. The full variable domain, with the rest looked up from reference TRBV28 and TRBJ1-1, is DVKVTQSSRYLVKRTGEKVFLECVQDMDHENMFWYRQDPGLGLRLIYFSYDVKMKEKGDIPEGYSVSREKKERFSLILESASTNQTSMYLCASSLAGGFGEAFFGQGTRLTVV.

This clone was seen a handful of times. This chain uses TRBV5-6 with TRBJ1-2; 9 nucleotides match TRBD1. This CDR3 is built from 14 residues. V lost 2 bases and J lost 10; bases outside the gene matches: 9. CDR1 and CDR2 from the germline V gene are SGHDT and YYEEEE. The CDR3 reads CASSFVRGTGPYTF. In DNA, the CDR3 is TGTGCCAGCAGCTTCGTAAGAGGGACAGGGCCCTACACCTTC.

The chain combines TRBV5-8 with TRBJ2-7; TRBD1 agrees at 9 bases. CDR3 length: 15 residues. The trim removed 4 bases at V and 2 bases at J, leaving 7 bases unmatched. From germline, CDR1 is SGHTS and CDR2 YDEGEE. The CDR3 DNA reads as TGTGCCAGCAGCCCAGGGACAGGGACGACCTACGAGCAGTACTTC. Translating gives CASSPGTGTTYEQYF.

On this clone itself: The junction departs from germline at one end; a sequencing error may be responsible. This CDR3 is CASSLGPQASVLTF. The CDR3 nucleotides are TGTGCCAGTAGTCTCGGCCCCCAGGCCAGCGTCCTGACTTTC. The J gene is TRBJ2-6, the V gene TRBV19; no clear D gene. The CDR3 loop spans 14 amino acids. Germline loops: CDR1 LNHDA, CDR2 SQIVND (reference sequence).

This rearrangement joins TRBV3-1 (or the pseudogene TRBV3-2) to TRBJ2-6; 7 nucleotides line up with TRBD2. This CDR3 spans 18 amino acids. The germline V gene has CDR1 LGHDT and CDR2 YNNKEL (reference sequence). Trimming removed 4 bases from V and 4 bases from J; junction bases left unmatched: 13. In DNA form, the CDR3 reads TGTGCCAGCAGCCCTTATACCGGACTAGGAACCGGGGCCAACGTCCTGACTTTC. This encodes CASSPYTGLGTGANVLTF.

This chain links TRBV19 with TRBJ2-5; perhaps TRBD2 as D (5 bases). The length of the CDR3 is 11 residues. V was pared by 9 bases and J by 4 bases, with 9 bases between. Germline V gene data show CDR1 as LNHDA and CDR2 as SQIVND (reference sequence). For the CDR3, the DNA is TGTGCCAGCGGGGTGGGAGAGACCCAGTACTTC. Amino acids: CASGVGETQYF.

The chain combines TRBV5-1 with TRBJ1-4, with 10 bases that match TRBD1. The germline CDR1 and CDR2 sequences are SGHRS and YFSETQ. The CDR3 totals 14 residues. V trimming: 2 bases; J trimming: 8 bases; junction bases outside the gene matches: 3. CDR3 region: CASSLGTGDEKLFF. Written as DNA, the CDR3 is TGCGCCAGCAGCTTAGGGACAGGGGACGAAAAACTGTTTTTT.